This record concerns one T cell receptor (beta chain) sequence. Its antigen remains unknown. This record comes from a study of blood T cells in healthy people across ages. Study findings and constraints: In long-lived donors, naive CD4+ cell counts and diversity exceeded those of aged donors. Per million T cells, the diversity of TCR beta decreased roughly linearly as age advanced.

Through a sample-barcoded 5' primer and a J-beta primer mix, a second PCR was run for about 6 to 11 cycles. TCRdb recomputed calls from the 5' RACE reads with MiXCR, one row per CDR3 protein. Of roughly 1.6 million distinct CDR3 sequences listed, 30% to 35% were seen once; the top ten hold over 9%. V was trimmed by 6 bases and J by 3 bases, leaving 14 bases between them. Looked up from germline, CDR1 is MNHNY and CDR2 is SVGAGI (reference sequence). This CDR3 is built from 14 residues. Researchers isolated at least 6 million PBMCs per sample. Source material: blood. This sequence was found in a woman in her thirties in good health. The chain employs TRBV6-6 and TRBJ1-1; tentative D call: TRBD1 (5 bases). The CDR3 sequence: CASRTGQVDTEAFF. The CDR3 DNA is TGTGCCAGCAGGACGGGGCAGGTTGACACTGAAGCTTTCTTT.